This entry lists 26 T cell receptor beta chains sequenced from one sample in a study of T cell changes during pregnancy in multiple sclerosis. Profiling relied on immunoSEQ multiplex PCR, and the TCRdb table lists in-frame clones only, not all of them. This sample carries tens of thousands of clones, around 89% of them seen once, and the ten largest clones take roughly 1.2%. The sample was CD4+ T cells from peripheral blood mononuclear cells, taken after pregnancy. These receptor sequences come from a female donor with multiple sclerosis, enrolled in a pregnancy study.

The V and J genes are TRBV7-8 and TRBJ1-4; possibly TRBD1 for D (5 bases). The germline CDR1 and CDR2 sequences are SGHVS and FQNEAQ. The V gene lost 4 bases and the J gene lost 5 bases, with 11 bases spanning the gap. The length of the CDR3 is 14 residues. The CDR3 protein is CASSSSGWNEKLFF. CDR3 in DNA: TGTGCCAGCAGCTCTTCAGGGTGGAATGAAAAACTGTTTTTT.

This rearrangement joins TRBV2 to TRBJ2-2, with 7 bases identical to TRBD1. Germline CDR1 is SNHLY and CDR2 is FYNNEI. V lost 5 bases, J lost 2 bases, and 8 bases stayed unmatched. CDR3 length: 16 amino acids. CDR3 DNA sequence: TGTGCCAGCAGTCTTGCCGGGACAGAAAACACCGGGGAGCTGTTTTTT. It codes for CASSLAGTENTGELFF.

The chain combines TRBV7-9 with TRBJ1-2; possibly TRBD1 for D (6 bases). This CDR3 is built from 15 residues. The V gene's germline CDR1 is SEHNR and CDR2 FQNEAQ (reference sequence). V was pared by 5 bases and J by 4 bases, with 17 bases between. The CDR3 loop is CASSPKTGSGYGYTF. CDR3 nucleotides: TGTGCCAGCAGCCCGAAAACAGGGTCGGGCTATGGCTACACCTTC.

The chain joins TRBV30 to TRBJ2-7, with a weak D call TRBD2 (6 bases). Germline V gene lookup returns CDR1 GTSNPN and CDR2 SVGIG (reference sequence). With 0 bases removed from V and 1 base from J, the gap between germline ends came to 13 bases. The CDR3 extends over 15 amino acids. Written as DNA, the CDR3 is TGTGCCTGGAGTGTATCGGGACTCGGTTCCTACGAGCAGTACTTC. Translating it yields CAWSVSGLGSYEQYF.

This rearrangement joins TRBV29-1 to TRBJ2-5; D is perhaps TRBD1 (5 bases). This CDR3 has 11 residues. CDR1 SQVTM and CDR2 ANQGSEA come from the germline V gene. V was clipped by 5 bases and J by 5 bases, with 9 bases between them. Here the CDR3 reads CSVQGLETQYF. CDR3 coding DNA: TGCAGCGTTCAGGGCCTGGAGACCCAGTACTTC. Together with reference TRBV29-1 and TRBJ2-5, the CDR3 gives the full variable domain: SAVISQKPSRDICQRGTSLTIQCQVDSQVTMMFWYRQQPGQSLTLIATANQGSEATYESGFVIDKFPISRPNLTFSTLTVSNMSPEDSSIYLCSVQGLETQYFGPGTRLLVL.

This clone was detected once. V and J are TRBV6-5 and TRBJ1-2, with a tentative D call TRBD1 (5 bases). CDR3 length equals 14 residues. V was clipped by 2 bases and J by 3 bases, with 10 bases between them. Germline V gives CDR1 MNHEY, CDR2 SVGAGI. As DNA, the CDR3 is TGTGCCAGCAGTTACACGACAGAAGACTATGGCTACACCTTC. This encodes CASSYTTEDYGYTF.

The CDR3 nucleotides read TGTGCCAGCAGTTACCAAGGCAGGGGCTCCGAGCAGTACTTC. Protein product: CASSYQGRGSEQYF. The rearrangement links TRBV6-5 to TRBJ2-7; D is perhaps TRBD1 (6 bases). This CDR3 has 14 residues. V shed 2 bases and J shed 6 bases, with 14 bases lying between them. CDR1 is MNHEY and CDR2 is SVGAGI in the germline V gene.

The CDR3 DNA is TGTGCCAGTAGGTCTTCCCGGACAGACAATCAGCCCCAGCATTTT. Protein: CASRSSRTDNQPQHF. The chain has TRBV19 and TRBJ1-5, with D perhaps TRBD1 (6 bases). Trimming left V 6 bases short and J 3 bases short, with 15 bases between. This CDR3 comprises 15 residues. In germline, CDR1 is LNHDA, CDR2 SQIVND (reference sequence).

The rearrangement links TRBV7-2 to TRBJ2-2; D not certain. Germline assignment: CDR1 SGHTA and CDR2 FQGNSA. V dropped 5 bases and J dropped 6 bases, with 10 bases sitting between them. The CDR3 length is 13 residues. CDR3 sequence reads: CASSRVRSGELFF. CDR3 nucleotides: TGTGCCAGCAGCCGAGTTCGGTCCGGGGAGCTGTTTTTT.

This chain links TRBV2 with TRBJ2-2; 7 bases line up with TRBD1. CDR1 and CDR2 from the germline V gene are SNHLY and FYNNEI. This CDR3 has 17 residues. V shed 3 bases, J shed 7 bases, and the junction held 14 bases outside the gene matches. The CDR3 spells CASSDRGRPQRGGELFF. The CDR3 DNA reads TGTGCCAGCAGTGATAGGGGGCGGCCTCAGCGTGGCGGGGAGCTGTTTTTT.

The chain is built from TRBV4-1 and TRBJ2-2; 10 nucleotides agree with TRBD1. Trimming removed 4 bases from V and 6 bases from J; junction bases left unmatched: 11. Germline CDR1 reads MGHRA; CDR2 reads YSYEKL. The CDR3 length is 17 residues. CDR3 in DNA: TGCGCCAGCAGCCGAATGCCGGGACAGGGGTTGTCCGGGGAGCTGTTTTTT. Its translation: CASSRMPGQGLSGELFF.

The chain recombines TRBV5-4 with TRBJ2-2; 14 bases fit TRBD2. Germline V gene sequence: CDR1 SGHNT, CDR2 YYREEE (reference sequence). After removal of 5 bases from V and 6 bases from J, the junction contained 9 bases not matched to a gene. The CDR3 loop spans 17 amino acids. CDR3 sequence: CASSSRLAGGRPGELFF. As DNA, the CDR3 is TGTGCCAGCAGTTCCCGACTAGCGGGAGGGCGGCCCGGGGAGCTGTTTTTT.

This clone was seen only once. The CDR3 coding sequence is TGTGCCAGCAGCTCGCCACTAGCGGTGAGCTCCTACAATGAGCAGTTCTTC. This sequence encodes CASSSPLAVSSYNEQFF. This rearrangement joins TRBV7-9 to TRBJ2-1, with TRBD2 matching 8 bases. CDR1 and CDR2 from the germline V gene are SEHNR and FQNEAQ (reference sequence). With 4 bases clipped from V and 0 bases from J, the junction kept 8 bases outside the gene matches. This CDR3 contains 17 residues.

The chain uses TRBV6-5 and TRBJ2-3, with 8 bases identical to TRBD2. The V gene end was trimmed by 6 bases and the J gene end by 5 bases; junction bases not matched to a gene: 10. Germline lookup yields CDR1 MNHEY and CDR2 SVGAGI. The CDR3 consists of 15 residues. The CDR3 coding sequence is TGTGCCAGCAGCCCCGGGACTAGAAAACGAGATACGCAGTATTTT. Translation gives CASSPGTRKRDTQYF.

The chain joins TRBV28 to TRBJ1-1; 7 bases fit TRBD1. The junction had 9 bases not matched to a gene; V was cut back by 3 bases and J by 11 bases. Germline lookup yields CDR1 MDHEN and CDR2 SYDVKM. This CDR3 has 13 amino acids. The CDR3 bases are TGTGCCAGCAGTTTGCAGGGGGTTGAGGCCGCTTTCTTT. This encodes CASSLQGVEAAFF. The complete variable domain, with remaining parts taken from reference TRBV28 and TRBJ1-1, reads DVKVTQSSRYLVKRTGEKVFLECVQDMDHENMFWYRQDPGLGLRLIYFSYDVKMKEKGDIPEGYSVSREKKERFSLILESASTNQTSMYLCASSLQGVEAAFFGQGTRLTVV.

The chain combines TRBV28 with TRBJ2-1, with D perhaps TRBD2 (6 bases). The ends were cut back, 6 bases at V and 3 bases at J, with 18 bases in the middle. Per germline, CDR1 MDHEN and CDR2 SYDVKM. This CDR3 comprises 16 residues. The CDR3 region has the DNA TGTGCCAGCAGGGATGGTCCGCGGGACCACTACAATGAGCAGTTCTTC. The encoded protein is CASRDGPRDHYNEQFF.

This rearrangement joins TRBV6-4 to TRBJ2-1; 15 bases are shared with TRBD2. Germline V lookup: CDR1 MRHNA, CDR2 SNTAGT. The CDR3 runs 18 residues. Losses at the gene ends were 7 bases for V and 1 base for J; bases not matched to a gene: 8. The CDR3 DNA reads as TGTGCCAGCACTCGGACGGGACTAGCGGGAGGTTCCTACAATGAGCAGTTCTTC. Its protein is CASTRTGLAGGSYNEQFF.

This clone occurred a few times. The chain combines TRBV5-4 with TRBJ2-3, with TRBD1 matching 7 bases. V shed 0 bases and J 4 bases; nucleotides not matched to a gene: 5. The CDR3 spans 15 residues. CDR1 SGHNT and CDR2 YYREEE come from the germline V gene (reference sequence). The CDR3 sequence is CASSLEGAAADTQYF. The CDR3 DNA reads TGTGCCAGCAGCTTGGAGGGGGCTGCGGCAGATACGCAGTATTTT.

This clone came up a few times. The chain joins TRBV7-2 to TRBJ2-5; tentative D call: TRBD2 (6 bases). There are 15 residues in the CDR3. Germline V gene data show CDR1 as SGHTA and CDR2 as FQGNSA. V lost 4 bases, J lost 0 bases, and 12 bases lay in between. This CDR3 reads CASSSRTSNQETQYF. DNA for the CDR3: TGTGCCAGCAGCTCCAGAACTAGCAACCAAGAGACCCAGTACTTC.

The J gene is TRBJ2-1, the V gene TRBV5-1, with 7 bases fitting TRBD2. Germline assignment: CDR1 SGHRS and CDR2 YFSETQ. With 1 base clipped from V and 7 bases from J, the junction kept 5 bases outside the gene matches. The CDR3 covers 14 residues. The CDR3 protein is CASSLPGGTNEQFF. The CDR3 bases are TGCGCCAGCAGCTTGCCGGGAGGAACGAATGAGCAGTTCTTC.

V usage is TRBV4-1 and J usage is TRBJ1-2, with TRBD1 identical over 8 bases. V shed 1 base, J shed 6 bases, and the junction held 7 bases outside the gene matches. This CDR3 contains 15 residues. Looked up from germline, CDR1 is MGHRA and CDR2 is YSYEKL. DNA for the CDR3: TGCGCCAGCAGCCAAGGGACAGGGACGAAAAATGGCTACACCTTC. Translation gives CASSQGTGTKNGYTF.

This chain joins TRBV6-1 and TRBJ2-2, with D maybe TRBD1 (6 bases). The CDR3 extends over 14 amino acids. The V gene lost 11 bases and the J gene lost 4 bases, with 17 bases spanning the gap. The V gene's germline CDR1 is MNHNS and CDR2 SASEGT. The CDR3 coding sequence is TGTGCCGGAACAACAGGGTCGAGCACCGGGGAGCTGTTTTTT. Protein product: CAGTTGSSTGELFF.

In its sample, this clone was seen once. V is TRBV5-5 and J is TRBJ2-7, with D unclear. V lost 4 bases and J lost 0, with 14 bases in between. The CDR3 sequence is 15 residues long. The germline V gene encodes CDR1 SGHKS and CDR2 YYEKEE (reference sequence). The CDR3: CASSTAGSPSYEQYF. The CDR3 nucleotides are TGTGCCAGCAGCACCGCCGGGTCCCCCTCCTACGAGCAGTACTTC.

The V and J genes are TRBV12-5 and TRBJ2-5; D perhaps matches TRBD1 (5 bases). The V gene lost 3 bases and the J gene lost 5 bases, with 10 bases spanning the gap. Germline V gene lookup returns CDR1 LGHNT and CDR2 FRNRAP. CDR3 size: 13 residues. CDR3 DNA sequence: TGTGCTAGTGGTTTACCAGGGCTGGAGACCCAGTACTTC. Its protein product is CASGLPGLETQYF.

The chain uses TRBV19 and TRBJ1-2; the match to TRBD1 covers 11 bases. V lost 5 bases and J lost 6; bases outside the gene matches: 11. The length of the CDR3 is 16 residues. CDR1 is LNHDA, CDR2 SQIVND, per germline (reference sequence). The DNA for the CDR3 is TGTGCCAGTAGTCCGGACAGGGGGCGTCGATTTAATGGCTACACCTTC. This gives the protein CASSPDRGRRFNGYTF.

This chain joins TRBV7-2 and TRBJ1-1; D not resolved. Looked up from germline, CDR1 is SGHTA and CDR2 is FQGNSA. The CDR3 length is 14 residues. V was shortened by 2 bases and J by 2 bases, with 9 bases between the two germline ends. CDR3 nucleotide sequence: TGTGCCAGCAGCTTATTCCAGACTAACACTGAAGCTTTCTTT. Its protein is CASSLFQTNTEAFF.